The next 22 T cell receptor beta chains were all read from a single sample in a study of T cell responses to AZD1222 COVID-19 vaccine. Data came from immunoSEQ multiplex PCR; TCRdb stores just in-frame clones and leaves some out. The sample holds about 120,000 clones, around 94% seen once. Sequenced here: peripheral blood, sampled 28 days after the second AZD1222 dose. The receptor set was obtained from an adult who received the AZD1222 COVID-19 vaccine.

CDR3 residues: CASSEGTNTDTQYF. Here the CDR3 DNA reads TGTGCCAGCAGTGAAGGGACAAACACAGATACGCAGTATTTT. This chain connects TRBV2 to TRBJ2-3; the D gene is possibly TRBD1 (5 bases). Trimming took 1 base from V and 2 from J, leaving 7 bases between them. Germline V CDR1 and CDR2: SNHLY, FYNNEI. The CDR3 consists of 14 residues.

V and J are TRBV13 and TRBJ2-7, with unresolved D. The V gene's germline CDR1 is PRHDT and CDR2 FYEKMQ (reference sequence). Deletions cut 0 bases from V and 1 base from J, with 7 bases between. This CDR3 spans 14 amino acids. CDR3 nucleotide sequence: TGTGCCAGCAGCTTAGGTGGCAGGTCCTACGAGCAGTACTTC. It encodes CASSLGGRSYEQYF.

Comment on this clone: The sample carries other DNA sequences with the same CDR3. V usage is TRBV29-1 and J usage is TRBJ1-1, with D perhaps matching TRBD1 (5 bases). Germline V gene data show CDR1 as SQVTM and CDR2 as ANQGSEA. V was cut by 3 bases and J by 5 bases, with 7 bases left in between. The CDR3 extends over 11 amino acids. This CDR3 is CSVDRVTEAFF. The CDR3 nucleotides are TGCAGCGTTGACAGGGTAACTGAAGCTTTCTTT. Variable domain in full (rest from reference TRBV29-1 and TRBJ1-1): SAVISQKPSRDICQRGTSLTIQCQVDSQVTMMFWYRQQPGQSLTLIATANQGSEATYESGFVIDKFPISRPNLTFSTLTVSNMSPEDSSIYLCSVDRVTEAFFGQGTRLTVV.

This clone came up once. This sequence joins TRBV6-6 and TRBJ1-5; TRBD1 matches 8 bases. After removal of 6 bases from V and 3 bases from J, the junction contained 4 bases not matched to a gene. CDR1 is MNHNY, CDR2 SVGAGI, per germline (reference sequence). CDR3 size: 14 residues. The CDR3 DNA sequence: TGTGCCAGCAGGCAACAGGGGGACAATCAGCCCCAGCATTTT. It codes for CASRQQGDNQPQHF.

The chain employs TRBV5-6 and TRBJ2-2; 7 nucleotides match TRBD1. J lost 6 bases, V lost 3 bases, and 2 bases had no gene match. The CDR3 runs 13 residues. Germline lookup yields CDR1 SGHDT and CDR2 YYEEEE. The CDR3 sequence is CASSWQGAGELFF. In DNA form, the CDR3 reads TGTGCCAGCAGCTGGCAGGGGGCCGGGGAGCTGTTTTTT.

This chain's CDR3 is CASSPQGAHWEAFF. As DNA, the CDR3 is TGTGCCAGCTCACCTCAGGGGGCGCATTGGGAAGCTTTCTTT. The chain recombines TRBV18 with TRBJ1-1, with 8 bases aligning to TRBD1. V shed 3 bases and J 8 bases; nucleotides not matched to a gene: 8. This CDR3 region has 14 residues. Germline V lookup: CDR1 KGHSH, CDR2 LQKENI. The entire variable domain, with the rest obtained from reference TRBV18 and TRBJ1-1, is as follows: NAGVMQNPRHLVRRRGQEARLRCSPMKGHSHVYWYRQLPEEGLKFMVYLQKENIIDESGMPKERFSAEFPKEGPSILRIQQVVRGDSAAYFCASSPQGAHWEAFFGQGTRLTVV.

V is TRBV28 and J is TRBJ1-6, with D hard to call. Germline-derived CDR1 and CDR2 are MDHEN and SYDVKM. This CDR3 region has 12 residues. Trimming shortened V by 1 base and J by 8 bases, and 3 bases separated the two germline ends. The CDR3 here is CASSLLYSPLHF. Here the CDR3 DNA reads TGTGCCAGCAGTTTATTATATTCACCCCTCCACTTT. Together with reference TRBV28 and TRBJ1-6, the CDR3 gives the full variable domain: DVKVTQSSRYLVKRTGEKVFLECVQDMDHENMFWYRQDPGLGLRLIYFSYDVKMKEKGDIPEGYSVSREKKERFSLILESASTNQTSMYLCASSLLYSPLHFGNGTRLTVT.

The chain carries TRBV18 and TRBJ1-6; D not certain. V lost 8 bases and J 6 bases, leaving 14 bases between the germline ends. The CDR3 has 14 amino acids. Germline-derived CDR1 and CDR2 are KGHSH and LQKENI. The CDR3 bases are TGTGCCAGCCAAACCGGCACGGTTAATTCACCCCTCCACTTT. Its protein product is CASQTGTVNSPLHF.

The chain employs TRBV3-1 (or the pseudogene TRBV3-2) and TRBJ1-5, with TRBD1 matching over 7 bases. CDR3 length: 14 residues. After removal of 3 bases from V and 5 bases from J, the junction contained 4 bases not matched to a gene. Germline V CDR1 and CDR2: LGHDT, YNNKEL (reference sequence). CDR3 residues: CASSQTGSDQPQHF. The CDR3 DNA reads TGTGCCAGCAGCCAGACAGGGTCGGATCAGCCCCAGCATTTT.

This chain connects TRBV19 to TRBJ2-5; 8 nucleotides line up with TRBD1. This CDR3 is 15 amino acids long. Germline V gene lookup returns CDR1 LNHDA and CDR2 SQIVND (reference sequence). V was clipped by 5 bases and J by 2 bases; unmatched bases: 7. CDR3 residues: CASSLLGQGQETQYF. CDR3 DNA sequence: TGTGCCAGTAGTCTCCTTGGACAGGGTCAAGAGACCCAGTACTTC.

The chain recombines TRBV4-1 with TRBJ1-3; D unclear. Trimming left V 1 base short and J 2 bases short, with 6 bases between. Germline loops: CDR1 MGHRA, CDR2 YSYEKL. The CDR3 is 14 residues long. For the CDR3, the DNA is TGCGCCAGCAGCCAAGGTGGGCCTGGAAACACCATATATTTT. Translation gives CASSQGGPGNTIYF.

This clone showed up just once. The germline gene is not matched at one end of the junction; a read error may be the cause. As DNA, the CDR3 is TGTGCCAGCACTGAAGGGGGGAACACTGAAGCTTTCTTT. This translates into CASTEGGNTEAFF. V is TRBV2 and J is TRBJ1-1; D may be TRBD1 (6 bases). The CDR3 extends over 13 amino acids. CDR1 is SNHLY, CDR2 FYNNEI, per germline.

The chain links TRBV28 to TRBJ2-2, with D hard to call. V dropped 6 bases and J dropped 6 bases, with 8 bases sitting between them. This CDR3 comprises 12 residues. Germline assignment: CDR1 MDHEN and CDR2 SYDVKM. CDR3: CASSLGPGELFF. The CDR3 DNA reads TGTGCCAGCAGCCTAGGACCCGGGGAGCTGTTTTTT.

The chain joins TRBV28 to TRBJ1-1; D is possibly TRBD1 (5 bases). The CDR3 is 17 residues long. Germline V gene sequence: CDR1 MDHEN, CDR2 SYDVKM. V was cut by 2 bases and J by 1 base, with 17 bases left in between. CDR3 in amino acids: CASSLPTGGGGNTEAFF. The CDR3 DNA reads as TGTGCCAGCAGTTTACCCACCGGCGGCGGGGGGAACACTGAAGCTTTCTTT.

The chain links TRBV28 to TRBJ1-6; the match to TRBD1 covers 7 bases. The CDR3 is made up of 17 amino acids. Germline CDR1 reads MDHEN; CDR2 reads SYDVKM. The junction had 8 bases not matched to a gene; V was cut back by 3 bases and J by 3 bases. In DNA form, the CDR3 reads TGTGCCAGCAGTTTCCTGACAGGGAAAGTCTATAATTCACCCCTCCACTTT. Translation: CASSFLTGKVYNSPLHF. Variable domain in full (rest from reference TRBV28 and TRBJ1-6): DVKVTQSSRYLVKRTGEKVFLECVQDMDHENMFWYRQDPGLGLRLIYFSYDVKMKEKGDIPEGYSVSREKKERFSLILESASTNQTSMYLCASSFLTGKVYNSPLHFGNGTRLTVT.

The rearrangement uses TRBV5-1 and TRBJ2-2; D gene ambiguous. V lost 5 bases and J 6 bases, leaving 5 bases between the germline ends. The CDR3 extends over 11 amino acids. Germline lookup yields CDR1 SGHRS and CDR2 YFSETQ. In DNA form, the CDR3 reads TGCGCCAGCAGGGATTCCGGGGAGCTGTTTTTT. Its protein is CASRDSGELFF.

The chain couples TRBV5-1 to TRBJ2-1, with a tentative D call TRBD2 (5 bases). This CDR3 is built from 14 residues. Trimming stripped 4 bases from V and 2 bases from J, with 10 bases between. Per the germline V gene, CDR1 is SGHRS and CDR2 is YFSETQ. The CDR3 reads CASSTTGTYNEQFF. The CDR3, as DNA: TGCGCCAGCAGCACGACCGGGACCTACAATGAGCAGTTCTTC. Looking up the rest from reference TRBV5-1 and TRBJ2-1 gives the full variable domain: KAGVTQTPRYLIKTRGQQVTLSCSPISGHRSVSWYQQTPGQGLQFLFEYFSETQRNKGNFPGRFSGRQFSNSRSEMNVSTLELGDSALYLCASSTTGTYNEQFFGPGTRLTVL.

This sequence joins TRBV5-4 and TRBJ2-5, with 7 bases matching TRBD2. Losses at the gene ends were 0 bases for V and 6 bases for J; bases not matched to a gene: 5. The length of the CDR3 is 14 residues. The germline CDR1 and CDR2 sequences are SGHNT and YYREEE (reference sequence). The CDR3 reads CASSLGWEGKTQYF. CDR3 in DNA: TGTGCCAGCAGCTTGGGGTGGGAGGGGAAGACCCAGTACTTC.

J is TRBJ1-6 and V is TRBV4-1, with D tentatively TRBD1 (6 bases). CDR1 is MGHRA, CDR2 YSYEKL, per germline. Trimming took off 1 base at V and 8 bases at J, with 9 bases between the two ends. The CDR3 covers 14 residues. This CDR3 reads CASSQVYRDSPLHF. For the CDR3, the DNA is TGCGCCAGCAGCCAAGTTTACAGGGATTCACCCCTCCACTTT.

This clone appeared a single time. The same CDR3 also results from other DNA sequences found in this sample. The chain links TRBV19 to TRBJ2-1; D ambiguous. Trimming removed 6 bases at V and 3 bases at J, with 3 bases between. Germline values: CDR1 LNHDA, CDR2 SQIVND (reference sequence). The CDR3 runs 11 residues. The CDR3 DNA reads as TGTGCCAGTAGCAACTACAATGAGCAGTTCTTC. Its protein is CASSNYNEQFF.

V is TRBV6-5 and J is TRBJ2-3; D remains unclear. Germline assignment: CDR1 MNHEY and CDR2 SVGAGI. V was trimmed by 2 bases and J by 0 bases, leaving 12 bases between them. The CDR3 is 16 residues long. CDR3 coding DNA: TGTGCCAGCAGTTACGGGGTACTCGAAAGCACAGATACGCAGTATTTT. Translation: CASSYGVLESTDTQYF.

The chain links TRBV4-1 to TRBJ1-1, with a possible D match to TRBD1 (5 bases). Trimming took off 5 bases at V and 1 base at J, with 11 bases between the two ends. The CDR3 runs 14 residues. From germline, CDR1 is MGHRA and CDR2 YSYEKL. The CDR3 region has the DNA TGCGCCAGCAGCGACCGACAGACGAACACTGAAGCTTTCTTT. As protein: CASSDRQTNTEAFF.